Presented here are 3 T cell receptor beta chains from one specimen sequenced in a study of a mutant IDH1 vaccine in newly diagnosed glioma. Clones were sequenced by immunoSEQ multiplex PCR, and TCRdb holds only the in-frame ones, with some missing. Among around 76,000 clones listed, 75% to 90% were seen once. What these receptors recognize is not known. The time point here: week 23, last vaccination. Mutant IDH1 20-mer peptide, at 300 ug, made up each vaccine dose, with topical imiquimod. The specimen comprised PBMCs, sampled from a glioma patient whose treatment included an IDH1 peptide vaccine. These receptors all stem from a woman aged 45-65 years with glioma.

The chain combines TRBV5-6 with TRBJ2-1; 9 bases align to TRBD2. V lost 3 bases, J lost 2 bases, and 6 bases stayed unmatched. CDR1 is SGHDT and CDR2 is YYEEEE in the germline V gene. This CDR3 region has 16 residues. The CDR3 region has the DNA TGTGCCAGCAGCTCAATAGCGGGAGACCCCTACAATGAGCAGTTCTTC. Translated: CASSSIAGDPYNEQFF.

The CDR3 DNA follows: TGTGCCAGCAGCATTTTAGCGGGCGGGGAGCTGTTTTTT. As protein: CASSILAGGELFF. This sequence joins TRBV5-6 and TRBJ2-2, with TRBD2 identical over 7 bases. The V and J ends lost 4 bases and 7 bases, in that order; junction bases with no gene match: 4. The CDR3 contains 13 residues. Looked up from germline, CDR1 is SGHDT and CDR2 is YYEEEE.

This clone turned up a few times. The V call is TRBV18, the J call TRBJ2-7, with 10 bases fitting TRBD1. This CDR3 has 14 residues. V shed 3 bases, J shed 5 bases, and the junction held 4 bases outside the gene matches. Per the germline V gene, CDR1 is KGHSH and CDR2 is LQKENI. The CDR3 region is CASSPWDRGHEQYF. The CDR3 DNA follows: TGTGCCAGCTCACCTTGGGACAGGGGCCACGAGCAGTACTTC.